Below, 31 T cell receptor beta chains from the same sample are listed, as sequenced in a study of T-cell reconstitution after alpha-beta-depleted transplantation in children. Preparing the TCRbeta library involved the use of unique molecular identifiers. TCRdb itself ran the PCR reads through MiXCR, one entry per CDR3 protein. The sample includes around 250,000 distinct CDR3 sequences, about 10% seen only once; the top ten take 10%. The material sequenced was PBMCs from the stem cell graft donor, taken from the stem cell graft. The receptors shown here come from a human donor who donated a stem cell graft to a child with SCID.

V gene TRBV20-1 combines with J gene TRBJ2-3; 15 bases are shared with TRBD2. With 4 bases clipped from V and 7 bases from J, the junction kept 15 bases outside the gene matches. The CDR3 totals 18 residues. Germline assignment: CDR1 DFQATT and CDR2 SNEGSKA (reference sequence). The CDR3 region is CSATPPGLAGGSWNTQYF. The CDR3 DNA is TGCAGTGCTACCCCTCCAGGACTAGCGGGGGGGTCGTGGAATACGCAGTATTTT.

This clonotype was recorded a few times. J is TRBJ2-5 and V is TRBV6-5, with D possibly matching TRBD1 (6 bases). V was trimmed by 2 bases and J by 1 base, leaving 11 bases between them. The CDR3 consists of 15 residues. The V gene's germline CDR1 is MNHEY and CDR2 SVGAGI. The CDR3 is CASSYGRTAQETQYF. The CDR3 coding sequence is TGTGCCAGCAGTTACGGCCGGACAGCCCAAGAGACCCAGTACTTC.

This clonotype has more than one count but fewer than ten. In DNA, the CDR3 is TGCAGTGTATGGGGGGAGAGCTACGAGCAGTACTTC. Its translation: CSVWGESYEQYF. The J gene is TRBJ2-7, the V gene TRBV20-1, with D maybe TRBD2 (6 bases). The germline gives CDR1 DFQATT, CDR2 SNEGSKA (reference sequence). The CDR3 extends over 12 amino acids. The V and J ends lost 7 bases and 3 bases respectively, with 13 bases between them.

This clonotype has just a few counts. This chain uses TRBV3-1 with TRBJ1-1; D is undetermined. The germline CDR1 and CDR2 sequences are LGHDT and YNNKEL (reference sequence). This CDR3 comprises 17 residues. V was pared by 0 bases and J by 6 bases, with 20 bases between. The CDR3 bases are TGTGCCAGCAGCCAAGAGGGGATTTTTATGATGGGCGCTGAAGCTTTCTTT. The encoded protein is CASSQEGIFMMGAEAFF.

This clonotype was seen repeatedly, ten times or more. V and J are TRBV28 and TRBJ1-1, with unresolved D. Germline values: CDR1 MDHEN, CDR2 SYDVKM. The CDR3 is made up of 14 amino acids. V shed 5 bases and J shed 1 base, with 11 bases lying between them. CDR3 loop: CASSRGLGNTEAFF. CDR3 nucleotides: TGTGCCAGCAGTAGAGGGTTGGGGAACACTGAAGCTTTCTTT. The whole variable domain, filled in from reference TRBV28 and TRBJ1-1, reads DVKVTQSSRYLVKRTGEKVFLECVQDMDHENMFWYRQDPGLGLRLIYFSYDVKMKEKGDIPEGYSVSREKKERFSLILESASTNQTSMYLCASSRGLGNTEAFFGQGTRLTVV.

In its sample, this clonotype was seen a few times. This chain links TRBV5-1 with TRBJ1-6; a weak D match, TRBD1 (6 bases). V lost 0 bases and J lost 7, with 11 bases in between. CDR1 is SGHRS, CDR2 YFSETQ, per germline. The length of the CDR3 is 15 residues. CDR3: CASSLEGVVNSPLHF. The CDR3 nucleotides read TGCGCCAGCAGCTTGGAGGGGGTAGTGAATTCACCCCTCCACTTT.

This clonotype showed up just a few times. This chain uses TRBV29-1 with TRBJ2-6, with D unresolved. V shed 0 bases and J shed 1 base, with 10 bases lying between them. The germline CDR1 and CDR2 sequences are SQVTM and ANQGSEA. The CDR3 has 16 residues. The CDR3 DNA is TGCAGCGTTGAAGATCAAAGAATATCTGGGGCCAACGTCCTGACTTTC. Translation: CSVEDQRISGANVLTF.

This clonotype was recorded a few times. The gene calls are TRBV12-3 or TRBV12-4 and TRBJ2-3, with D uncertain. The CDR3 sequence is 15 residues long. V lost 5 bases to trimming and J lost 4 bases, with 16 bases between them. The DNA for the CDR3 is TGTGCCAGCAGTACGGAACGTCTGACTTCAGATACGCAGTATTTT. As protein: CASSTERLTSDTQYF.

This clonotype was seen more than once but under ten times. The rearrangement links TRBV7-9 to TRBJ2-2, with D uncertain. The germline CDR1 and CDR2 sequences are SEHNR and FQNEAQ (reference sequence). The CDR3 length is 14 residues. Trimming cost V 3 bases and J 1 base, with 6 bases left between them. The CDR3 loop is CASSFSRNTGELFF. The CDR3 bases are TGTGCCAGCAGCTTCAGCAGGAACACCGGGGAGCTGTTTTTT.

This clonotype has a handful of counts. The rearrangement links TRBV5-8 to TRBJ2-1, with 8 bases matching TRBD1. This CDR3 has 15 amino acids. Germline loops: CDR1 SGHTS, CDR2 YDEGEE. Trimming at V came to 4 bases and at J to 7 bases, leaving 10 bases not matched to a gene. As DNA, the CDR3 is TGTGCCAGCAGCCCCTCGACAGGGGTGGCAAATGAGCAGTTCTTC. The encoded protein is CASSPSTGVANEQFF.

This clonotype was seen at least ten times. A much larger clone differs from this one at a single base, so this may be a read error. The chain couples TRBV18 to TRBJ2-2; a weak D match, TRBD2 (6 bases). Looked up from germline, CDR1 is KGHSH and CDR2 is LQKENI. V lost 8 bases to trimming and J lost 6 bases, with 13 bases between them. CDR3 size: 13 residues. The CDR3 sequence: CASSPPGAGELFF. CDR3 nucleotide sequence: TGTGCCAGCAGCCCCCCGGGGGCCGGGGAGCTGTTTTTT.

V usage is TRBV5-1 and J usage is TRBJ1-4; D unresolved. The V end was cut by 6 bases, the J end by 0 bases, with 9 bases between. CDR1 is SGHRS and CDR2 is YFSETQ in the germline V gene. The CDR3 sequence is 14 residues long. CDR3: CASKVAATNEKLFF. CDR3 DNA: TGCGCCAGCAAGGTGGCAGCAACTAATGAAAAACTGTTTTTT.

This clonotype showed up just a few times. The CDR3 loop reads CASRPGTGKNIQYF. CDR3 coding DNA: TGTGCCAGCAGGCCCGGGACGGGGAAAAACATTCAGTACTTC. The V gene is TRBV6-1, the J gene TRBJ2-4, with D possibly being TRBD1 or TRBD2 (5 bases each). The CDR3 spans 14 residues. The germline V gene has CDR1 MNHNS and CDR2 SASEGT. Deletions cut 6 bases from V and 4 bases from J, with 13 bases between.

In this sample, this clonotype turned up many times. The chain has TRBV7-2 and TRBJ2-1; 12 nucleotides line up with TRBD2. The V segment lost 1 base and the J segment 0 bases; nucleotides outside the gene matches: 7. The germline CDR1 and CDR2 sequences are SGHTA and FQGNSA. The CDR3 runs to 19 residues. CDR3 loop: CASSLGLAGGISSYNEQFF. CDR3 in DNA: TGTGCCAGCAGCTTAGGGCTAGCGGGGGGGATAAGCTCCTACAATGAGCAGTTCTTC.

Concerning this clonotype: One junction end does not reproduce the germline sequence, and a read error may be involved. The chain links TRBV18 to TRBJ2-5; D is uncertain. Germline V gene lookup returns CDR1 KGHSH and CDR2 LQKENI. The CDR3 spans 14 residues. The CDR3 nucleotides are TGTGCCAGCTCAACACCGGAGAACCAAGAGACCCAGTACTTC. This codes for CASSTPENQETQYF. The full variable domain, rest sourced from reference TRBV18 and TRBJ2-5, is NAGVMQNPRHLVRRRGQEARLRCSPMKGHSHVYWYRQLPEEGLKFMVYLQKENIIDESGMPKERFSAEFPKEGPSILRIQQVVRGDSAAYFCASSTPENQETQYFGPGTRLLVL.

V is TRBV5-6 and J is TRBJ1-2; D not certain. Germline V CDR1 and CDR2: SGHDT, YYEEEE. Trimming took 0 bases from V and 6 from J, leaving 9 bases between them. This CDR3 is 13 amino acids long. In DNA, the CDR3 is TGTGCCAGCAGCTTGGGGGGATCCGATGGCTACACCTTC. It yields the protein CASSLGGSDGYTF.

This clonotype has a handful of counts. The chain couples TRBV15 to TRBJ2-4; TRBD2 agrees at 12 bases. V gave up 1 base and J gave up 0 bases; unmatched junction bases: 4. CDR1 and CDR2 from the germline V gene are LNHNV and YYDKDF (reference sequence). The CDR3 spans 18 residues. The CDR3 DNA follows: TGTGCCACCAGCAGAGGGGGACTAGCGGGTCTAGCCAAAAACATTCAGTACTTC. This codes for CATSRGGLAGLAKNIQYF.

This clonotype turned up a few times. This rearrangement joins TRBV10-3 to TRBJ2-5; 7 bases are a match to TRBD1. CDR1 and CDR2 from the germline V gene are ENHRY and SYGVKD. V trimming: 3 bases; J trimming: 4 bases; junction bases outside the gene matches: 14. CDR3 size: 17 residues. In nucleotides, the CDR3 is TGTGCCATCAGTGAACAAAATACGGCCAGGGGGACAGAGACCCAGTACTTC. It translates to CAISEQNTARGTETQYF.

This clonotype has only a few counts. The chain is built from TRBV12-3 or TRBV12-4 and TRBJ2-7, with 9 positions matching TRBD2. The V and J ends lost 5 bases and 2 bases, in that order; junction bases with no gene match: 4. The CDR3 loop spans 14 amino acids. DNA for the CDR3: TGTGCCAGCAGTATTAGCGGGGGTGCCTACGAGCAGTACTTC. This gives the protein CASSISGGAYEQYF.

The chain uses TRBV4-2 and TRBJ2-7; 8 bases are shared with TRBD1. The germline V gene has CDR1 LGHNA and CDR2 YNFKEQ. The CDR3 runs 18 residues. V dropped 0 bases and J dropped 4; count of bases not matched to a gene: 14. CDR3 in amino acids: CASSQELPGQGWVYEQYF. The CDR3 region has the DNA TGTGCCAGCAGCCAAGAACTCCCCGGACAGGGTTGGGTTTACGAGCAGTACTTC.

This clonotype has only a few counts. This chain links TRBV9 with TRBJ2-5, with 7 bases aligning to TRBD1. Germline V gene sequence: CDR1 SGDLS, CDR2 YYNGEE. The CDR3 is made up of 15 amino acids. Unmatched junction bases numbered 7, after V lost 0 bases and J lost 5 bases. The CDR3, as DNA: TGTGCCAGCAGCGTAGGAACAGGGGCCAGGGAGACCCAGTACTTC. The encoded protein is CASSVGTGARETQYF. Supplemented by reference TRBV9 and TRBJ2-5, the full variable domain reads DSGVTQTPKHLITATGQRVTLRCSPRSGDLSVYWYQQSLDQGLQFLIQYYNGEERAKGNILERFSAQQFPDLHSELNLSSLELGDSALYFCASSVGTGARETQYFGPGTRLLVL.

This clonotype was detected ten times or more. This chain joins TRBV7-3 and TRBJ2-2; TRBD1 matches at 9 bases. V was clipped by 5 bases and J by 6 bases; unmatched bases: 4. The germline V gene encodes CDR1 SGHTA and CDR2 FQGTGA. This CDR3 is 14 amino acids long. This CDR3 reads CASSTRQGAGELFF. CDR3 sequence (DNA): TGTGCCAGCAGCACCCGACAGGGGGCCGGGGAGCTGTTTTTT.

This clonotype was observed a few times. This chain joins TRBV7-9 and TRBJ2-3, with a possible D match to TRBD1 (6 bases). Germline CDR1 SEHNR, CDR2 FQNEAQ (reference sequence). The V gene lost 5 bases and the J gene lost 0 bases, with 12 bases spanning the gap. There are 15 residues in the CDR3. CDR3 region: CASSVGQKSTDTQYF. The CDR3, as DNA: TGTGCCAGCAGCGTAGGACAGAAAAGCACAGATACGCAGTATTTT.

This clonotype has a count of ten or more. This rearrangement joins TRBV5-1 to TRBJ2-5; 8 nucleotides line up with TRBD1. V trimming: 3 bases; J trimming: 6 bases; junction bases outside the gene matches: 10. CDR1 is SGHRS, CDR2 YFSETQ, per germline. The CDR3 runs to 15 residues. CDR3 in amino acids: CASSYKTGAGKTQYF. The CDR3 DNA follows: TGCGCCAGCAGCTATAAGACAGGGGCCGGGAAGACCCAGTACTTC. Full variable domain (missing parts from reference TRBV5-1 and TRBJ2-5): KAGVTQTPRYLIKTRGQQVTLSCSPISGHRSVSWYQQTPGQGLQFLFEYFSETQRNKGNFPGRFSGRQFSNSRSEMNVSTLELGDSALYLCASSYKTGAGKTQYFGPGTRLLVL.

This clonotype was picked up a small number of times. The J gene is TRBJ2-2, the V gene TRBV5-5; the D gene could be TRBD1 or TRBD2 (6 bases each). Germline assignment: CDR1 SGHKS and CDR2 YYEKEE (reference sequence). CDR3 length: 14 residues. V was cut by 2 bases and J by 7 bases, with 12 bases left in between. The chain's CDR3 is CASSFTGASGELFF. The CDR3 region has the DNA TGTGCCAGCAGCTTCACGGGGGCGAGCGGGGAGCTGTTTTTT.

This clonotype appeared a few times. V and J are TRBV2 and TRBJ2-7; tentatively, D is TRBD1 (5 bases). Trimming shortened V by 5 bases and J by 6 bases, and 8 bases separated the two germline ends. The CDR3 is 11 residues long. Germline CDR1 reads SNHLY; CDR2 reads FYNNEI. The CDR3, as DNA: TGTGCCAGCAGTTATGACAGCGAGCAGTACTTC. Translating gives CASSYDSEQYF. Using reference TRBV2 and TRBJ2-7 for the parts outside the CDR3, the full variable domain is EPEVTQTPSHQVTQMGQEVILRCVPISNHLYFYWYRQILGQKVEFLVSFYNNEISEKSEIFDDQFSVERPDGSNFTLKIRSTKLEDSAMYFCASSYDSEQYFGPGTRLTVT.

The CDR3 here is CASSLGLDTQYF. As DNA, the CDR3 is TGTGCCAGCAGCTTGGGACTCGATACGCAGTATTTT. The chain combines TRBV7-8 with TRBJ2-3; D possibly corresponds to TRBD2 (6 bases). This CDR3 comprises 12 residues. The V gene lost 3 bases and the J gene lost 6 bases, with 7 bases spanning the gap. Germline lookup yields CDR1 SGHVS and CDR2 FQNEAQ.

This clonotype has just a few counts. The rearrangement joins TRBV5-5 to TRBJ2-2; 7 nucleotides line up with TRBD1. V gave up 4 bases and J gave up 3 bases; unmatched junction bases: 9. Germline CDR1 SGHKS, CDR2 YYEKEE (reference sequence). The CDR3 runs to 16 residues. The CDR3 DNA is TGTGCCAGCAGCAGAGAGACAGGGATAGACACCGGGGAGCTGTTTTTT. Its translation: CASSRETGIDTGELFF.

This chain connects TRBV12-3 or TRBV12-4 to TRBJ2-7; 10 positions agree with TRBD1. V dropped 5 bases and J dropped 3; count of bases not matched to a gene: 7. The CDR3 runs 15 residues. CDR3 amino acids: CASSPRDRGGYEQYF. CDR3 nucleotide sequence: TGTGCCAGCAGTCCCCGGGACAGGGGAGGCTACGAGCAGTACTTC.

This clonotype has a handful of counts. The chain uses TRBV7-9 and TRBJ2-3; 11 bases match TRBD2. V trimming: 3 bases; J trimming: 2 bases; junction bases outside the gene matches: 4. The length of the CDR3 is 16 residues. Germline V gene lookup returns CDR1 SEHNR and CDR2 FQNEAQ (reference sequence). The CDR3 bases are TGTGCCAGCAGCTTCCCTAGCGGGGGGACCACAGATACGCAGTATTTT. It specifies CASSFPSGGTTDTQYF. Full variable domain (missing parts from reference TRBV7-9 and TRBJ2-3): DTGVSQNPRHKITKRGQNVTFRCDPISEHNRLYWYRQTLGQGPEFLTYFQNEAQLEKSRLLSDRFSAERPKGSFSTLEIQRTEQGDSAMYLCASSFPSGGTTDTQYFGPGTRLTVL.

This clonotype was detected only a few times. The chain links TRBV6-2 or TRBV6-3 to TRBJ2-7; D ambiguous. CDR1 is MNHEY and CDR2 is SVGEGT in the germline V gene. V gave up 2 bases and J gave up 3 bases, with 5 bases separating them. The CDR3 contains 12 residues. CDR3 DNA: TGTGCCAGCAGTTACAATGGCTACGAGCAGTACTTC. Translating gives CASSYNGYEQYF.